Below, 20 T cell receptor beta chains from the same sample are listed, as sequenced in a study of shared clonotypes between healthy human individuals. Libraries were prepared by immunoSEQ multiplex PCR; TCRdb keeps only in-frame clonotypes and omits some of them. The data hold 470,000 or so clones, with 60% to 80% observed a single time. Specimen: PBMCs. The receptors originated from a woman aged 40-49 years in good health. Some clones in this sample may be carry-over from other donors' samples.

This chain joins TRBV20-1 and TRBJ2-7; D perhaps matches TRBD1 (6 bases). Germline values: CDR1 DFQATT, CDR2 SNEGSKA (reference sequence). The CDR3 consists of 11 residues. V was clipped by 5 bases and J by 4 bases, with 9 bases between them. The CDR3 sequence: CSAVGQYEQYF. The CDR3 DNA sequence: TGCAGTGCTGTCGGACAGTACGAGCAGTACTTC.

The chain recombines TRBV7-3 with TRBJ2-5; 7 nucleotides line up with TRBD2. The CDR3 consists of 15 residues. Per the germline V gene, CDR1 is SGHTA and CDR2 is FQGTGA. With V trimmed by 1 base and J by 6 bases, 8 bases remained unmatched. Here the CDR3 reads CASSLSGGRGQTQYF. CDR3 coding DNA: TGTGCCAGCAGCTTAAGTGGCGGGAGAGGGCAGACCCAGTACTTC.

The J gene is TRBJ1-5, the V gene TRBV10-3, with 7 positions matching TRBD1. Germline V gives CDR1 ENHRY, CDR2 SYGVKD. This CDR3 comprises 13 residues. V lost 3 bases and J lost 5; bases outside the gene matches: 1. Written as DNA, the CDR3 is TGTGCCATCAGTGACAGGGGGGATCAGCCCCAGCATTTT. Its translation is CAISDRGDQPQHF.

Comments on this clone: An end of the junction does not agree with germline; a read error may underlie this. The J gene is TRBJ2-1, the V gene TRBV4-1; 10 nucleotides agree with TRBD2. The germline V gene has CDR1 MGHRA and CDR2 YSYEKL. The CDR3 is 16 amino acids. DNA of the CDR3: TGTGCCAGCAGCCAAGCGGCTAGCGGGAGTTTCCATGAGCAGTTCTTC. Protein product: CASSQAASGSFHEQFF.

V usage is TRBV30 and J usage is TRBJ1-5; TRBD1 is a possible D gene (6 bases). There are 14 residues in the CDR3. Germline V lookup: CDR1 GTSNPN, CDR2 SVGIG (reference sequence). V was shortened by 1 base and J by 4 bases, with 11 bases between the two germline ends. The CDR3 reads CAWSDGQPNQPQHF. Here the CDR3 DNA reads TGTGCCTGGAGTGACGGACAGCCGAATCAGCCCCAGCATTTT.

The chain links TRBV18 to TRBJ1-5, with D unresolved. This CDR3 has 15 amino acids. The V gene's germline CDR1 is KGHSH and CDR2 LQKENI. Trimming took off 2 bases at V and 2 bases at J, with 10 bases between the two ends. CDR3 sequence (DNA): TGTGCCAGCTCACCAAGCGAGGGTGGCAATCAGCCCCAGCATTTT. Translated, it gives CASSPSEGGNQPQHF. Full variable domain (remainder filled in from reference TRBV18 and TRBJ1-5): NAGVMQNPRHLVRRRGQEARLRCSPMKGHSHVYWYRQLPEEGLKFMVYLQKENIIDESGMPKERFSAEFPKEGPSILRIQQVVRGDSAAYFCASSPSEGGNQPQHFGDGTRLSIL.

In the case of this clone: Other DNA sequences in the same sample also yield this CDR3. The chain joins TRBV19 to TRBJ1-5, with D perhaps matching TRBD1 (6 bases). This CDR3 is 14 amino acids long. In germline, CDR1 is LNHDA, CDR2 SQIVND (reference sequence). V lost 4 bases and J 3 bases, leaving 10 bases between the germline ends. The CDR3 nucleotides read TGTGCCAGTAGTACGGACAGATCCAATCAGCCCCAGCATTTT. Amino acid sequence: CASSTDRSNQPQHF. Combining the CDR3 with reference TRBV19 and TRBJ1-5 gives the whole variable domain DGGITQSPKYLFRKEGQNVTLSCEQNLNHDAMYWYRQDPGQGLRLIYYSQIVNDFQKGDIAEGYSVSREKKESFPLTVTSAQKNPTAFYLCASSTDRSNQPQHFGDGTRLSIL.

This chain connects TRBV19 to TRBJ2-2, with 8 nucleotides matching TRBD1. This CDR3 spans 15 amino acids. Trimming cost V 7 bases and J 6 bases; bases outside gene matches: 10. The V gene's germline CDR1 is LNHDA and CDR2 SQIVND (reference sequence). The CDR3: CASIRTGSSPGELFF. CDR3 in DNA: TGTGCCAGTATTAGGACAGGGAGTTCCCCCGGGGAGCTGTTTTTT.

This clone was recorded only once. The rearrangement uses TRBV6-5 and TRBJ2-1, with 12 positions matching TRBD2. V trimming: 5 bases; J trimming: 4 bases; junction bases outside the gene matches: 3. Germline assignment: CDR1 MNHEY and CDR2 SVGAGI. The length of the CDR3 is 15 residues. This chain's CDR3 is CASSLAGGPYNEQFF. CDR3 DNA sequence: TGTGCCAGCAGTCTAGCGGGAGGGCCTTACAATGAGCAGTTCTTC.

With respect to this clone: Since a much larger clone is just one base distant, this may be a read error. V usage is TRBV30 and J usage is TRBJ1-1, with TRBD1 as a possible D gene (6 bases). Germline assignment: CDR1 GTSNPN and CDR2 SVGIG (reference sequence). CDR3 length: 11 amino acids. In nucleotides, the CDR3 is TGTGCCTGGACGTCGGGACATGAAGCTTCCTTT. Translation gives CAWTSGHEASF.

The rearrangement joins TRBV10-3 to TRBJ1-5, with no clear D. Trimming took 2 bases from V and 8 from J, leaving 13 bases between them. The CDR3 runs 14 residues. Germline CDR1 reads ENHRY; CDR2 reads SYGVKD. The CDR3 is CAISELGGSKPQHF. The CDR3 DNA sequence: TGTGCCATCAGTGAGCTTGGAGGCTCCAAGCCCCAGCATTTT.

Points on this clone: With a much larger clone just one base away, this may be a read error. The CDR3 loop is CAWSGGRAWYEQYF. The CDR3 DNA reads as TGTGCCTGGAGTGGCGGGAGGGCATGGTACGAGCAGTACTTC. The rearrangement links TRBV30 to TRBJ2-7; TRBD2 matches 9 bases. Germline V gene sequence: CDR1 GTSNPN, CDR2 SVGIG (reference sequence). This CDR3 comprises 14 residues. Trimming at V came to 1 base and at J to 4 bases, leaving 5 bases not matched to a gene.

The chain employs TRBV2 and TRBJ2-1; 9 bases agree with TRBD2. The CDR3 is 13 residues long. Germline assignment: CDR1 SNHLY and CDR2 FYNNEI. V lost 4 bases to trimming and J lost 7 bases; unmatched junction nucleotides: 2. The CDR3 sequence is CASSALAGNEQFF. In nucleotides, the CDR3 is TGTGCCAGCAGTGCTCTAGCGGGGAATGAGCAGTTCTTC.

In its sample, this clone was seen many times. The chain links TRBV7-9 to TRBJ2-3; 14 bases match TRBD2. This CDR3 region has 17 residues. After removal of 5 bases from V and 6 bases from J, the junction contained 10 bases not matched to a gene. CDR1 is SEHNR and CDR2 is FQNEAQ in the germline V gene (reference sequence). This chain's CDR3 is CASSPKGLAGASDTQYF. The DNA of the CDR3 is TGTGCCAGCAGCCCAAAGGGACTAGCGGGAGCTTCGGATACGCAGTATTTT. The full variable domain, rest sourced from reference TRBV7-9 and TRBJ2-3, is DTGVSQNPRHKITKRGQNVTFRCDPISEHNRLYWYRQTLGQGPEFLTYFQNEAQLEKSRLLSDRFSAERPKGSFSTLEIQRTEQGDSAMYLCASSPKGLAGASDTQYFGPGTRLTVL.

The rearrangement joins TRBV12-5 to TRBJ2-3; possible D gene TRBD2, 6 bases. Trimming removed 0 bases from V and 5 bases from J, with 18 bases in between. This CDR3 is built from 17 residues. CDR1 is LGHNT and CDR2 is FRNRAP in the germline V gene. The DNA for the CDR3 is TGTGCTAGTGGTTTGGTACTAGGGCGGGACGGTCGAGATACGCAGTATTTT. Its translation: CASGLVLGRDGRDTQYF.

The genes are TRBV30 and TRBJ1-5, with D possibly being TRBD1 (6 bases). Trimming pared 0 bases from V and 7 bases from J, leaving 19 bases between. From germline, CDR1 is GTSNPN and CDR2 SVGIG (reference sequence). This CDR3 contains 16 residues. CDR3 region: CAWSVSYRGAEQPQHF. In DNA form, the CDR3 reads TGTGCCTGGAGTGTATCTTATCGGGGGGCTGAGCAGCCCCAGCATTTT.

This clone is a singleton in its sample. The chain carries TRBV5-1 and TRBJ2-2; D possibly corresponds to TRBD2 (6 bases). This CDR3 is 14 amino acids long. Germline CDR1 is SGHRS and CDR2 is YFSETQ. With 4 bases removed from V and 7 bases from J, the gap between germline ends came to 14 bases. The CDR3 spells CASSTLGGFGELFF. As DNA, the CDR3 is TGCGCCAGCAGCACCCTGGGGGGATTCGGGGAGCTGTTTTTT.

CDR3 residues: CASSYSKVDRNTEAFF. The CDR3 DNA reads TGTGCCAGCAGTTACTCGAAAGTGGATCGGAACACTGAAGCTTTCTTT. The rearrangement joins TRBV6-5 to TRBJ1-1; D unresolved. CDR1 is MNHEY and CDR2 is SVGAGI in the germline V gene. Trimming pared 0 bases from V and 1 base from J, leaving 12 bases between. The CDR3 runs 16 residues.

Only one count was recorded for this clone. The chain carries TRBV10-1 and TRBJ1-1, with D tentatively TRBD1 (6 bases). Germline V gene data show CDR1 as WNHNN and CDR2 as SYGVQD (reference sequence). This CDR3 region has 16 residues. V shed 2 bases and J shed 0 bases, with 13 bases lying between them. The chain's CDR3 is CASSERTVALNTEAFF. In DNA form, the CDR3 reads TGCGCCAGCAGTGAGCGGACAGTCGCTTTGAACACTGAAGCTTTCTTT.

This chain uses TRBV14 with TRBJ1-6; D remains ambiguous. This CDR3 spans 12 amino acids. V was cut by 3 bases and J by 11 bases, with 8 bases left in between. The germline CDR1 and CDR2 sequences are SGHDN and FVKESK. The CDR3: CASSQPGAPLHF. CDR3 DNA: TGTGCCAGCAGCCAGCCAGGCGCACCCCTCCACTTT.